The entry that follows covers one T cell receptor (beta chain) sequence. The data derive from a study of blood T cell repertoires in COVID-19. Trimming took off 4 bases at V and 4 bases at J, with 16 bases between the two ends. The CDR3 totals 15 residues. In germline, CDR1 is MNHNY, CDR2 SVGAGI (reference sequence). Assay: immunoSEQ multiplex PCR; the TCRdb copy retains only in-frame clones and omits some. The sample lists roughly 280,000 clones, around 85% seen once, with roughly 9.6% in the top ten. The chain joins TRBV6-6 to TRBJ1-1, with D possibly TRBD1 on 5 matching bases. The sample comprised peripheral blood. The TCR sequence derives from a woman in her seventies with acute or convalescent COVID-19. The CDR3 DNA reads TGTGCCAGCAGTTTCTCGGGGGGTTCGGGCACTGAAGCTTTCTTT. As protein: CASSFSGGSGTEAFF.